This T cell receptor beta chain came from a study of T cells in Graves' hyperthyroidism and ophthalmopathy. From RNA transcripts, TCR beta CDR3 regions were amplified. The HTBI primer set drove a first-round RT-PCR of the TCR CDR3. TCRdb recomputed calls from the multiplex PCR reads with MiXCR, one row per CDR3 protein. The sample carries about 200,000 distinct CDR3 sequences, approximately 16% recorded once. This clonotype was seen a handful of times. Exclusion criteria comprised uncontrolled infection, other autoimmune disease, pregnancy or lactation. CDR1 MGHRA and CDR2 YSYEKL come from the germline V gene. V dropped 8 bases and J dropped 3 bases, with 20 bases sitting between them. The CDR3 runs 15 residues.

The sequencing sample was made of blood. The genes are TRBV4-1 and TRBJ2-7, with D tentatively TRBD1 (6 bases). This TCR came from a woman aged 50 to 60 with Graves' hyperthyroidism. DNA of the CDR3: TGCGCCAGCGGCCCCACGGGACAAGCTGTCTACGAGCAGTACTTC. It encodes CASGPTGQAVYEQYF.